Below, 5 T cell receptor beta chains from the same sample are listed, as sequenced in a study of T cell repertoires in cytomegalovirus infection. No antigens are known for them. Each CDR3 protein gets one entry after TCRdb re-called the reads with MiXCR. This sample yields about 500,000 distinct CDR3 sequences, of which more than 30% are seen a single time; 15% to 20% belongs to the top ten. This sample comprised cultured PBMCs, obtained from culture after CMV antigen stimulation. These receptors were obtained from a human donor in good health (CMV status not recorded). Some clones in this sample may be carry-over from other donors' samples.

This clonotype was seen a handful of times. The CDR3 loop reads CASSLGLGDTGELFF. CDR3 coding DNA: TGCGCCAGCAGCTTGGGACTCGGGGACACCGGGGAGCTGTTTTTT. The chain joins TRBV5-1 to TRBJ2-2; weak D call: TRBD2 (5 bases). There are 15 residues in the CDR3. The V end lost 0 bases, the J end lost 3 bases, and 9 bases lay between the germline ends. Germline values: CDR1 SGHRS, CDR2 YFSETQ.

V usage is TRBV5-4 and J usage is TRBJ2-1; D remains ambiguous. CDR1 SGHNT and CDR2 YYREEE come from the germline V gene (reference sequence). Trimming took off 1 base at V and 8 bases at J, with 19 bases between the two ends. The CDR3 covers 16 residues. In DNA, the CDR3 is TGTGCCAGCAGCTTGAGTTCCGTCAGGTCTGACCATGAGCAGTTCTTC. Its protein is CASSLSSVRSDHEQFF.

This clonotype has only a few counts. The chain couples TRBV7-2 to TRBJ1-6; TRBD1 is a possible D gene (5 bases). The CDR3 length is 15 residues. Germline V gives CDR1 SGHTA, CDR2 FQGNSA. V lost 4 bases and J lost 6, with 13 bases in between. The CDR3 spells CASSSTTVGNSPLHF. CDR3 nucleotide sequence: TGTGCCAGCAGCTCTACGACAGTGGGTAATTCACCCCTCCACTTT.

The V gene is TRBV28, the J gene TRBJ2-7; D is unclear. The germline CDR1 and CDR2 sequences are MDHEN and SYDVKM. Trimming took off 10 bases at V and 0 bases at J, with 13 bases between the two ends. This CDR3 region has 13 residues. The CDR3: CATKDRNSYEQYV. The DNA for the CDR3 is TGTGCCACCAAAGACCGAAACTCCTACGAGCAGTACGTC.

Worth noting for this clonotype: One end of the junction is discordant with germline, which a read error may explain. The gene calls are TRBV5-4 and TRBJ2-5; D unclear. Per the germline V gene, CDR1 is SGHNT and CDR2 is YYREEE (reference sequence). The CDR3 has 14 amino acids. CDR3 DNA: TGTGCCAGCAGCTTTAGCATCGGTCAAGGGACCCAGTACTTC. This translates into CASSFSIGQGTQYF.